Presented here are 5 T cell receptor beta chains from one specimen sequenced in a study of T cells after yellow fever vaccination. TCRdb analysed the 5' RACE reads with MiXCR anew, one entry per CDR3 protein. Of a few hundred thousand distinct CDR3 sequences listed, about a fifth are singletons. Here the sequenced sample was PBMCs, taken 15 days after the yellow fever booster vaccination. All receptors derive from a man aged 25 to 45 who received the YFV17D yellow fever vaccine.

This clonotype was observed a few times. The CDR3 coding sequence is TGCAGCGTTGGTAAGGGGTCGAACACCGGGGAGCTGTTTTTT. This sequence encodes CSVGKGSNTGELFF. This rearrangement joins TRBV29-1 to TRBJ2-2, with D possibly being TRBD1 (5 bases). Germline lookup yields CDR1 SQVTM and CDR2 ANQGSEA. Trimming took 4 bases from V and 0 from J, leaving 9 bases between them. CDR3 length: 14 amino acids.

The chain recombines TRBV20-1 with TRBJ2-3; TRBD2 matches at 7 bases. The junction had 20 bases not matched to a gene; V was cut back by 4 bases and J by 4 bases. Germline lookup yields CDR1 DFQATT and CDR2 SNEGSKA (reference sequence). The length of the CDR3 is 18 residues. CDR3 nucleotides: TGCAGTGCTACCCCCCTCGTCCAGCGGGGCCGGGGCCCAGATACGCAGTATTTT. Its translation: CSATPLVQRGRGPDTQYF.

The genes are TRBV20-1 and TRBJ2-1, with TRBD1 identical over 9 bases. V trimming: 7 bases; J trimming: 9 bases; junction bases outside the gene matches: 10. This CDR3 is built from 13 residues. Germline values: CDR1 DFQATT, CDR2 SNEGSKA (reference sequence). The CDR3 nucleotides read TGCAGTGTCCCCCGACAGGGGGTCGGTGAGCAGTTCTTC. Residues: CSVPRQGVGEQFF.

This clonotype was counted between two and nine times. This chain uses TRBV15 with TRBJ2-7; D gene ambiguous. The germline V gene encodes CDR1 LNHNV and CDR2 YYDKDF (reference sequence). V shed 6 bases and J shed 3 bases, with 12 bases lying between them. The CDR3 covers 13 residues. CDR3 sequence: CATRGRVSYEQYF. For the CDR3, the DNA is TGTGCCACCAGAGGTCGGGTGAGCTACGAGCAGTACTTC.

This clonotype was seen a few times. The V gene is TRBV20-1, the J gene TRBJ2-1; a possible D gene is TRBD2 (5 bases). Germline CDR1 DFQATT, CDR2 SNEGSKA (reference sequence). There are 12 residues in the CDR3. With 5 bases removed from V and 7 bases from J, the gap between germline ends came to 12 bases. The CDR3 nucleotides are TGCAGTGCTTATAAGCGGCTGAATGAGCAGTTCTTC. Amino acids: CSAYKRLNEQFF.